A single sample is the source of the 26 T cell receptor beta chains below, sequenced in a study of identical twins. Each CDR3 protein is one row after TCRdb ran MiXCR on the 5' RACE reads. The sample has about 340,000 distinct CDR3 sequences, around 9.7% seen once. Sequenced input: naive T cells sorted from blood. These receptors were obtained from a woman between 45 and 65 years old in good health.

The chain links TRBV30 to TRBJ2-3; 15 positions agree with TRBD2. J gave up 10 bases and V 1 base, and 18 bases lay outside the gene matches. The CDR3 totals 19 residues. Germline V lookup: CDR1 GTSNPN, CDR2 SVGIG (reference sequence). CDR3 nucleotides: TGTGCCTGGAGTGCTGAGGGGACTAGCGGGAGGACCCCAAATAAGTCGCAGTATTTT. It specifies CAWSAEGTSGRTPNKSQYF.

This chain connects TRBV7-9 to TRBJ2-2, with D possibly being TRBD1 (6 bases). CDR1 and CDR2 from the germline V gene are SEHNR and FQNEAQ (reference sequence). The length of the CDR3 is 13 residues. V gave up 5 bases and J gave up 9 bases, with 13 bases separating them. The CDR3 nucleotides read TGTGCCAGCAGCGACTACAGGGACAGGGAGCTGTTTTTT. Protein: CASSDYRDRELFF.

The CDR3: CASSADPPYEQYV. The DNA of the CDR3 is TGTGCCAGCAGTGCTGATCCCCCCTACGAGCAGTACGTC. The chain links TRBV6-1 to TRBJ2-7; D remains ambiguous. V shed 4 bases and J shed 2 bases, with 9 bases lying between them. CDR3 size: 13 residues. Germline V CDR1 and CDR2: MNHNS, SASEGT.

There are many counts of this clonotype. The V call is TRBV20-1, the J call TRBJ2-1, with 9 bases lining up with TRBD2. The CDR3 is 15 amino acids. CDR1 DFQATT and CDR2 SNEGSKA come from the germline V gene (reference sequence). The V gene end was trimmed by 4 bases and the J gene end by 3 bases; junction bases not matched to a gene: 7. The CDR3 DNA is TGCAGTGCTACGAGACTAGCGGAACGCTACAATGAGCAGTTCTTC. It translates to CSATRLAERYNEQFF.

In this sample, this clonotype turned up a few times. The chain links TRBV7-9 to TRBJ1-4; 11 bases line up with TRBD1. CDR3 length equals 14 residues. The junction had 8 bases not matched to a gene; V was cut back by 7 bases and J by 10 bases. The germline gives CDR1 SEHNR, CDR2 FQNEAQ (reference sequence). DNA of the CDR3: TGTGCCAGCACCGTCGGACAGGGGGCGGGAAAACTGTTTTTT. Amino acids: CASTVGQGAGKLFF.

There are a few counts of this clonotype. The V call is TRBV27, the J call TRBJ1-1, with 8 bases that match TRBD1. The germline CDR1 and CDR2 sequences are MNHEY and SMNVEV (reference sequence). V shed 0 bases and J 7 bases; nucleotides not matched to a gene: 4. This CDR3 is built from 14 residues. The CDR3 loop is CASSLSWTGSEAFF. In DNA form, the CDR3 reads TGTGCCAGCAGTTTATCGTGGACAGGGAGTGAAGCTTTCTTT.

This rearrangement joins TRBV24-1 to TRBJ1-5; D unclear. The CDR3 has 17 amino acids. Germline-derived CDR1 and CDR2 are KGHDR and SFDVKD. V lost 0 bases, J lost 0 bases, and 11 bases lay in between. The CDR3 is CATSDLQGSHSNQPQHF. CDR3 nucleotides: TGTGCCACCAGTGATTTGCAAGGCAGTCATAGCAATCAGCCCCAGCATTTT.

This clonotype has more than one count but fewer than ten. The chain couples TRBV19 to TRBJ1-1; a weak D match, TRBD1 (5 bases). The V end lost 5 bases, the J end lost 4 bases, and 14 bases lay between the germline ends. The CDR3 extends over 14 amino acids. Germline CDR1 is LNHDA and CDR2 is SQIVND (reference sequence). CDR3 in amino acids: CASSPAVGGTEAFF. CDR3 sequence (DNA): TGTGCCAGTAGTCCAGCGGTCGGGGGCACTGAAGCTTTCTTT.

The CDR3 here is CASTPTSGSYTDTQYF. CDR3 DNA: TGTGCCAGTACTCCCACTAGCGGGTCCTACACAGATACGCAGTATTTT. This chain connects TRBV19 to TRBJ2-3; TRBD2 agrees at 9 bases. Germline V gene sequence: CDR1 LNHDA, CDR2 SQIVND (reference sequence). The CDR3 is 16 amino acids. Unmatched junction bases numbered 10, after V lost 7 bases and J lost 2 bases.

This clonotype occurred many times. CDR3 nucleotides: TGTGCCAGCAGCCGGGGGGGGAGCGGAAAGCCCCAGCATTTT. Residues: CASSRGGSGKPQHF. V gene TRBV7-9 combines with J gene TRBJ1-5; tentative D call: TRBD1 (5 bases). V lost 5 bases to trimming and J lost 8 bases, with 16 bases between them. Germline assignment: CDR1 SEHNR and CDR2 FQNEAQ (reference sequence). The CDR3 sequence is 14 residues long.

This clonotype has at least ten counts. The rearrangement links TRBV7-9 to TRBJ1-5; no clear D gene. The V gene lost 3 bases and the J gene lost 5 bases, with 11 bases spanning the gap. CDR3 size: 14 residues. Germline CDR1 and CDR2: SEHNR and FQNEAQ (reference sequence). CDR3 sequence (DNA): TGTGCCAGCAGCTTCCTGGAGGAGGATCAGCCCCAGCATTTT. Its protein product is CASSFLEEDQPQHF.

This clonotype was counted many times. This rearrangement joins TRBV11-2 to TRBJ2-2, with D maybe TRBD2 (6 bases). Trimming left V 5 bases short and J 5 bases short, with 12 bases between. The CDR3 is 14 amino acids. CDR1 is SGHAT, CDR2 FQNNGV, per germline. CDR3 sequence (DNA): TGTGCCAGCAGCCCGACTAGTTTTACCGGGGAGCTGTTTTTT. This sequence encodes CASSPTSFTGELFF.

This clonotype was found many times. CDR3 sequence reads: CASSDSGHNEQFF. In DNA, the CDR3 is TGTGCCAGCAGCGATAGCGGGCACAATGAGCAGTTCTTC. The V call is TRBV4-2, the J call TRBJ2-1; 7 bases fit TRBD2. The CDR3 is 13 amino acids. V lost 5 bases to trimming and J lost 5 bases; unmatched junction nucleotides: 3. Germline CDR1 reads LGHNA; CDR2 reads YNFKEQ.

This clonotype has a handful of counts. The CDR3 bases are TGTGCCAGCAGTTTGGGTTGGGTCGGAGGGAATCAGCCCCAGCATTTT. The encoded protein is CASSLGWVGGNQPQHF. The V call is TRBV6-2 or TRBV6-3, the J call TRBJ1-5; D uncertain. Germline V gene sequence: CDR1 MNHEY, CDR2 SVGEGT. Trimming pared 4 bases from V and 4 bases from J, leaving 17 bases between. The CDR3 runs to 16 residues.

The chain joins TRBV24-1 to TRBJ2-1, with D perhaps being TRBD1 or TRBD2 (6 bases each). The germline V gene encodes CDR1 KGHDR and CDR2 SFDVKD. V was cut by 3 bases and J by 1 base, with 12 bases left in between. There are 16 residues in the CDR3. This CDR3 reads CATSDPGEESYNEQFF. The CDR3 DNA is TGTGCCACCAGTGATCCAGGGGAGGAGTCCTACAATGAGCAGTTCTTC.

This clonotype has just a few counts. For the CDR3, the DNA is TGTGCCAGCGGCTCCGACACCGGGGAGCTGTTTTTT. This codes for CASGSDTGELFF. The genes are TRBV9 and TRBJ2-2; D is unclear. Trimming removed 7 bases at V and 3 bases at J, with 7 bases between. This CDR3 region has 12 residues. Germline V CDR1 and CDR2: SGDLS, YYNGEE. The whole variable domain, remainder taken from reference TRBV9 and TRBJ2-2, is DSGVTQTPKHLITATGQRVTLRCSPRSGDLSVYWYQQSLDQGLQFLIQYYNGEERAKGNILERFSAQQFPDLHSELNLSSLELGDSALYFCASGSDTGELFFGEGSRLTVL.

The rearrangement links TRBV29-1 to TRBJ2-3; 8 bases match TRBD2. The trim removed 1 base at V and 4 bases at J, leaving 7 bases unmatched. The CDR3 covers 15 residues. The germline V gene encodes CDR1 SQVTM and CDR2 ANQGSEA. The CDR3 sequence is CSVEVTGLVSDTQYF. DNA for the CDR3: TGCAGCGTTGAAGTAACGGGACTAGTTTCAGATACGCAGTATTTT.

This clonotype has only a few counts. This chain links TRBV29-1 with TRBJ2-1; 11 bases fit TRBD2. The J segment lost 3 bases and the V segment lost 1 base, leaving 2 bases of the junction unmatched. Germline V gives CDR1 SQVTM, CDR2 ANQGSEA. The CDR3 runs to 15 residues. CDR3 nucleotide sequence: TGCAGCGTTGAAGGGACTAGCGGGTACTACAATGAGCAGTTCTTC. Its translation is CSVEGTSGYYNEQFF.

This clonotype was picked up many times. The chain uses TRBV29-1 and TRBJ2-3; weak D call: TRBD2 (6 bases). The CDR3 loop spans 14 amino acids. Trimming removed 1 base from V and 3 bases from J, with 11 bases in between. CDR1 and CDR2 (germline): SQVTM, ANQGSEA. This CDR3 reads CSVEGREETDTQYF. CDR3 coding DNA: TGCAGCGTTGAAGGCAGGGAGGAGACAGATACGCAGTATTTT.

The sample holds a few counts of this clonotype. This rearrangement joins TRBV29-1 to TRBJ1-1; TRBD1 matches 9 bases. The CDR3 is 17 amino acids. The ends lost 1 base at V and 4 bases at J; junction bases unmatched: 13. CDR1 is SQVTM, CDR2 ANQGSEA, per germline. The CDR3, as DNA: TGCAGCGTTGAAGGGGACAGGGTTATTATGGGAACCACTGAAGCTTTCTTT. Its protein is CSVEGDRVIMGTTEAFF.

The V call is TRBV7-9, the J call TRBJ2-3; 9 bases are a match to TRBD2. CDR1 SEHNR and CDR2 FQNEAQ come from the germline V gene (reference sequence). The CDR3 totals 15 residues. After removal of 5 bases from V and 2 bases from J, the junction contained 5 bases not matched to a gene. The chain's CDR3 is CASSPSSGNTDTQYF. In DNA, the CDR3 is TGTGCCAGCAGCCCTTCTAGCGGGAACACAGATACGCAGTATTTT.

Only a few counts were recorded for this clonotype. This chain connects TRBV5-1 to TRBJ2-5; D gene ambiguous. The CDR3 runs to 12 residues. The V end was cut by 7 bases, the J end by 4 bases, with 11 bases between. Germline-derived CDR1 and CDR2 are SGHRS and YFSETQ. This CDR3 is CASSGSRETQYF. CDR3 sequence (DNA): TGCGCCAGCTCGGGCTCAAGAGAGACCCAGTACTTC.

Here the CDR3 reads CASSLSTGLEQYV. CDR3 sequence (DNA): TGTGCCAGCAGTTTATCGACAGGGCTCGAGCAGTACGTC. The V call is TRBV6-5, the J call TRBJ2-7, with TRBD1 matching over 7 bases. The germline V gene has CDR1 MNHEY and CDR2 SVGAGI. With 4 bases clipped from V and 6 bases from J, the junction kept 6 bases outside the gene matches. This CDR3 is built from 13 residues.

This chain uses TRBV3-1 with TRBJ2-1, with TRBD2 as a possible D gene (6 bases). Germline CDR1 is LGHDT and CDR2 is YNNKEL (reference sequence). V lost 0 bases and J 9 bases, leaving 21 bases between the germline ends. This CDR3 spans 17 amino acids. In DNA, the CDR3 is TGTGCCAGCAGCCAAGATCTGAGGGACTCTTACGATGGTGAGCAGTTCTTC. Protein sequence: CASSQDLRDSYDGEQFF.

This chain connects TRBV7-8 to TRBJ2-3; D is perhaps TRBD2 (5 bases). This CDR3 region has 16 residues. CDR1 is SGHVS and CDR2 is FQNEAQ in the germline V gene. V lost 2 bases and J lost 3, with 15 bases in between. CDR3 residues: CASSLPGDRGTDTQYF. The CDR3, as DNA: TGTGCCAGCAGCTTACCCGGGGATAGAGGTACAGATACGCAGTATTTT. The full variable domain, rest sourced from reference TRBV7-8 and TRBJ2-3, is GAGVSQSPRYKVAKRGQDVALRCDPISGHVSLFWYQQALGQGPEFLTYFQNEAQLDKSGLPSDRFFAERPEGSVSTLKIQRTQQEDSAVYLCASSLPGDRGTDTQYFGPGTRLTVL.

This sequence joins TRBV9 and TRBJ2-1, with 10 bases fitting TRBD2. The CDR3 extends over 15 amino acids. J gave up 7 bases and V 3 bases, and 7 bases lay outside the gene matches. In germline, CDR1 is SGDLS, CDR2 YYNGEE. CDR3 DNA: TGTGCCAGCAGCGCGAGCGGGAGGGCCGGAAATGAGCAGTTCTTC. Protein: CASSASGRAGNEQFF.